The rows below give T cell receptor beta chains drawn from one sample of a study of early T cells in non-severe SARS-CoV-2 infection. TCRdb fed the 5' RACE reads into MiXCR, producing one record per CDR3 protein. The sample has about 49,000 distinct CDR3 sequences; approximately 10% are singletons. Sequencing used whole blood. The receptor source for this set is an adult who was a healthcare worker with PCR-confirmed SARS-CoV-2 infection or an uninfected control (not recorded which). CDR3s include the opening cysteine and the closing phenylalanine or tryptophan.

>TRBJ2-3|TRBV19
CASSRDSRYETQYF
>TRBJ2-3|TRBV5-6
CASSLKGTDTQYF
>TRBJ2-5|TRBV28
CASLGLQETQYF
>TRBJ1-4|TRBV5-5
CASSRDPNEKLFF
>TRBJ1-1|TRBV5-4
CASFYTGGILNTEAFF
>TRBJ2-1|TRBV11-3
CASSSKRTGSYNEQFF
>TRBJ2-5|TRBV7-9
CASSLASETQYF
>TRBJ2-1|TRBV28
CASSLLAGEGEQFF
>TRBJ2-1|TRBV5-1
CASSATPGTADNEQFF
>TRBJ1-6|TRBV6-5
CASRNSPAGHGIRPLHF
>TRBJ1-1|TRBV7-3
CASSSRGLSTEAFF
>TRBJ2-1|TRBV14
CASSQGAPGQNRNEQFF
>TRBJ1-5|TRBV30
CAHGPVNSNQPQHF
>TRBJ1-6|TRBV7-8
CASSGGQGSYNSPLHF
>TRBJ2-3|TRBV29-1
CSVRVGSDTQYF
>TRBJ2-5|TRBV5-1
CASSLLGQGGETQYF
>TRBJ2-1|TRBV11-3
CASSLGEAYNEQFF
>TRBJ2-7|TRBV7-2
CASSPPPIAGREQYF
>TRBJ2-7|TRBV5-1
CASSLERTYEQYF
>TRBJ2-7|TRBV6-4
CASSCEGQYEQYF
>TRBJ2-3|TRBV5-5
CASSPLPQRESGDTQYF
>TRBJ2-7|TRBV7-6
CASSLGPRGDEQYF
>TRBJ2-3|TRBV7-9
CASSRGDGGTDTQYF
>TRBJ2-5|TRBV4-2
CASSQAEASGKETQYF
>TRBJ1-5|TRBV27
CASSLGAWQPQHF
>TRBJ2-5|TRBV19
CASSIGGTRDGTQYF
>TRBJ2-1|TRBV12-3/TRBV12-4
CASSQLAGSIDEQFF
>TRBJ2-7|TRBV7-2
CASSPTAGQGYEQYF
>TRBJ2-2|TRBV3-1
CASSQVQAGELFF
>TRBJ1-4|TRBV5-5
CASSLGQAYDNEKLFF
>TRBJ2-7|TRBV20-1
CSASTPAGSSYEQYF
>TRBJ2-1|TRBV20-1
CSARDFSGSRSYNEQFF
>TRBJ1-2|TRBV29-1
CSPPGDQRGYTF